These T cell receptor beta chains were read from a single sample in a study of T cells in Graves' hyperthyroidism and ophthalmopathy. TCRdb analysed the multiplex PCR reads with MiXCR anew, one entry per CDR3 protein. This sample yields some 360,000 distinct CDR3 sequences, of which approximately 13% are seen a single time; roughly 9.6% belongs to the top ten. The sequenced material came from blood. Receptor source: a woman aged 55-70 years with Graves' hyperthyroidism. CDR3s include the opening cysteine and the closing phenylalanine or tryptophan. A D gene is named only where the DNA matches it firmly. For some rows the clone size is stated as once, few or many, or as a class when expanded; others skip it.

CATSDSLSSYNEQFF,TRBV24-1,-,TRBJ2-1,-,15
CASSAPGGGNEKLFF,TRBV6-1,TRBD1,TRBJ1-4,few,15
CSVDPDRGSSEQYF,TRBV29-1,TRBD1,TRBJ2-7,many,14
CVSSLSSGPYEQYF,TRBV12-3/TRBV12-4,-,TRBJ2-7,-,14
CASSQPQVYTYNEQFF,TRBV3-1,-,TRBJ2-1,many,16
CASGGFLADVLTF,TRBV7-9,-,TRBJ2-6,once,13
CATSDGGNEQFF,TRBV24-1,-,TRBJ2-1,-,12
CASSSRYATDTQYF,TRBV14,-,TRBJ2-3,-,14
CSARAGTGDEQFF,TRBV20-1,-,TRBJ2-1,many,13
CATSDTGLAGLFQETQYF,TRBV24-1,TRBD2,TRBJ2-5,many,18
CASSFVHSPLHF,TRBV28,-,TRBJ1-6,many,12
CASSLGQGYTGELFF,TRBV5-1,TRBD1,TRBJ2-2,-,15
CASNDDQRADTQYF,TRBV5-1,-,TRBJ2-3,-,14
CASSGTRKGTQYF,TRBV5-6,TRBD2,TRBJ2-5,-,13
CASSPGTSPLNEQFF,TRBV4-1,TRBD2,TRBJ2-1,-,15
CASSPLSRTSNEQFF,TRBV11-2,-,TRBJ2-1,-,15
CASSSGVNSPLHF,TRBV7-9,-,TRBJ1-6,few,13
CASTLGGSNTEAFF,TRBV12-3/TRBV12-4,-,TRBJ1-1,many,14
CASSLGPFFSTDTQYF,TRBV5-6,-,TRBJ2-3,many,16
CASSSYGVETQYF,TRBV11-3,-,TRBJ2-5,many,13
CASSLDQSYGYTF,TRBV7-8,-,TRBJ1-2,few,13
CASSALAVQVTQYF,TRBV2,TRBD2,TRBJ2-5,few,14
CASSSPSQASYEQYF,TRBV28,-,TRBJ2-7,many,15
CAWSVTDNGEQYF,TRBV30,-,TRBJ2-7,many,13
CASSQVGGAYNEQFF,TRBV11-3,-,TRBJ2-1,many,15
CATSDFRAGRVETQYF,TRBV24-1,-,TRBJ2-5,-,16
CASSARTSGRASNGGNEQFF,TRBV7-9,TRBD2,TRBJ2-1,-,20
CASSEVGGRSYNEQFF,TRBV2,TRBD2,TRBJ2-1,many,16
CASSPGTALGYTF,TRBV7-6,-,TRBJ1-2,many,13
CSALPGLAGGPVEETQYF,TRBV20-1,TRBD2,TRBJ2-5,-,18
CASSLGRVVVETQYF,TRBV7-9,-,TRBJ2-5,few,15
CASHRGEAGGLRFF,TRBV19,-,TRBJ2-1,-,14
CASSIAYRSWTSASTDTQYF,TRBV19,TRBD2,TRBJ2-3,few,20
CASGLRDRFYEQYF,TRBV12-5,TRBD1,TRBJ2-7,-,14
CASSLSDSVSGYTF,TRBV5-6,-,TRBJ1-2,-,14
CASSNRGGYTF,TRBV3-1,-,TRBJ1-2,many,11
CASSVEGVYEQYF,TRBV9,-,TRBJ2-7,-,13
CASSLVASETQYF,TRBV7-2,-,TRBJ2-5,many,13
CSVERSAGKQYF,TRBV29-1,-,TRBJ2-7,many,12
CAWSEQGDEKLFF,TRBV30,TRBD1,TRBJ1-4,many,13
CASSFFPWRGGLDTQYF,TRBV7-2,TRBD2,TRBJ2-3,-,17
CASSSTKTGGYTEAFF,TRBV5-6,TRBD1,TRBJ1-1,many,16
CASSQDWDRGYEQYF,TRBV3-1,TRBD1,TRBJ2-7,many,15
CAISNRGHQVYGYTF,TRBV10-3,TRBD1,TRBJ1-2,many,15
CASRPTGTGYNEQFF,TRBV12-3/TRBV12-4,-,TRBJ2-1,few,15
CASSSRDTYSPLHF,TRBV12-3/TRBV12-4,-,TRBJ1-6,many,14
CASSFIQSNTGELFF,TRBV7-8,-,TRBJ2-2,many,15
CASSLLSSEAQYF,TRBV3-1,-,TRBJ2-5,many,13
CASGKTGVNTEAFF,TRBV25-1,TRBD1,TRBJ1-1,few,14
CASRTGTGVEKLFF,TRBV27,TRBD1,TRBJ1-4,many,14
CATRGRGGSGANVLTF,TRBV10-3,-,TRBJ2-6,many,16
CASSLIRGGTEAFF,TRBV5-1,-,TRBJ1-1,many,14
CSASRAAVRETQYF,TRBV20-1,-,TRBJ2-5,-,14
CSASGRADEQYF,TRBV20-1,TRBD2,TRBJ2-7,many,12